The text below deals with one TCR beta chain. The V end lost 2 bases, the J end lost 4 bases, and 26 bases lay between the germline ends. Germline CDR1 and CDR2: MNHNS and SASEGT. The CDR3 covers 19 residues. This specimen comes from a study of T cell changes during pregnancy in multiple sclerosis. The data were produced by immunoSEQ multiplex PCR, yet TCRdb's version contains in-frame clones alone and is incomplete. The sample lists about 67,000 clones; about 90% were seen once. The chain combines TRBV6-1 with TRBJ1-1, with D perhaps TRBD1 (5 bases). The specimen was peripheral blood, collected in the first trimester of pregnancy. The TCR comes from a female donor in good health, enrolled as a control in a pregnancy study. The CDR3 nucleotides are TGTGCCAGCAGTGAACCCAGATTCCCTGGGAGGGGTTTGGCCACTGAAGCTTTCTTT. Translating gives CASSEPRFPGRGLATEAFF.